The entry that follows covers one TCR beta chain sequence. Its target is unknown. The template switching step added UMIs that contained a 6-nucleotide sample barcode. TCRdb re-called the 5' RACE reads and gives one entry per CDR3 protein, without DNA. The sample totals 300,000 to 400,000 distinct CDR3 sequences. Investigators extracted total RNA from whole blood and did not sort T cells. Germline CDR1 is DFQATT and CDR2 is SNEGSKA (reference sequence). The CDR3 extends over 18 amino acids. The sample originates from a study of monozygotic twins with inflammatory bowel disease. Notes on the study in general: Patients with IBD had less TCRbeta diversity (inverse Simpson) than their healthy co-twins. Different subtypes (of T cells) could not be told apart from one another.

The sample consisted of blood. The receptor's source is a human donor with ulcerative colitis or Crohn's disease, or a healthy co-twin of an affected twin (not recorded which). V is TRBV20-1 and J is TRBJ2-1; with no DNA, the TCRdb D assignment of TRBD2 cannot be verified. The CDR3 here is CSARGLAGVTSSYNEQFF.